This T cell receptor (beta chain) was retrieved from a study of blood T cell repertoires in COVID-19 (dated by TCRdb to the early 2020s). Looking at the study overall: Collaborator samples came from the United States, Italy and Spain and covered acute and convalescent phases of COVID-19. Samples were obtained from the ongoing ImmuneRACE study (first 160 participants) and from 1,254 subjects provided by 6 global collaborators. The repertoires were made available in a free public database intended to serve as a resource for research on the immune response to SARS-CoV-2. A de-identified subject ID, COVID-19 status, age in years and sex were almost always included in the sample metadata. The dataset comprised deeply sampled blood TCRbeta repertoires from subjects exposed to, actively infected with, or recovered from COVID-19. The prospective study material was composed of cDNA or gDNA derived from T cells, B-cell-depleted T cells, or PBMCs. Where available, HLA class I and class II types were taken from metadata supplied by the sample provider and were not determined by assay-based typing. The full study reports these points: The quantity of clinical and demographic metadata differed by source and by participant and was supplied without curation.

TCRbeta CDR3 regions were amplified from genomic DNA by means of the immunoSEQ Assay, a bias-controlled multiplex PCR. In the paper's pipeline: The number of nucleated cells in each sample was estimated from the amplification of reference gene primers within the assay. Sequence reads were collapsed and filtered to measure the absolute abundance of every unique TCRbeta CDR3 rearrangement. For each sample, productive Simpson clonality was calculated by taking the square root of Simpson's diversity index across productive rearrangements. TCRdb provides this immuneACCESS table in a form limited to in-frame rearrangements. Some clones are lacking; in checked studies, under half of them reflect an unresolved V gene, and why the rest are absent is not known. V, J and clone size were drawn from that table, and D and trimming were deduced from the DNA. This sample comprises approximately 79,000 clones, approximately 90% of them detected only once. Of the sample, just under 0.6% falls within the top ten clones.

The CDR3 holds 14 amino acids from the cysteine to the phenylalanine. The only DNA kept is the CDR3, 42 bases in frame from the first base. CDR1 SGHTA and CDR2 FQGTGA are derived from the germline V gene. The trim is 4 bases for V and 6 bases for J, with a gap of 10 bases between the germline ends. In regard to this clone: Its antigen target is currently unknown. Base qualities are missing; no much larger clone stands one base away.

Whole blood was collected in K2EDTA tubes by collaborating institutions according to the institutions' own protocols. For TCRbeta analysis, collaborator samples were shipped as frozen whole blood, as isolated PBMCs, or as DNA extracted from either sample type. This chain is built from TRBV7-3 and TRBJ1-6; the best D guess is TRBD1, with 5 bases matching. The sequencing input was peripheral blood. The receptor was derived from a man aged 55-75 years with acute or convalescent COVID-19. CDR3 sequence: CASSSGFANSPLHF. Here is the DNA: TGTGCCAGCAGCTCAGGGTTTGCTAATTCACCCCTCCACTTT.